Following are 7 T cell receptor beta chains from one sample sequenced in a study of beta chain features in type 1 diabetes. Of the isolated RNA, all was reverse transcribed, and so the sequenced material was expressed TCRB transcripts. TCRdb's table, derived via immunoSEQ multiplex PCR, lists solely in-frame clones and lacks some. Among hundreds of thousands of clones listed, 30% were seen once. Material: naive CD4+ T cells from blood. The origin of the receptors is a man aged 18 to 29 in good health.

The chain carries TRBV2 and TRBJ1-2, with D tentatively TRBD1 (6 bases). This CDR3 comprises 13 residues. V gave up 4 bases and J gave up 4 bases, with 10 bases separating them. Germline CDR1 SNHLY, CDR2 FYNNEI. Here the CDR3 reads CASSGQGTYGYTF. As DNA, the CDR3 is TGTGCCAGCAGTGGTCAGGGGACCTATGGCTACACCTTC.

The CDR3 protein is CASSQAGGRKTQYF. As DNA, the CDR3 is TGTGCCAGCAGCCAAGCAGGGGGCCGGAAGACCCAGTACTTC. The J gene is TRBJ2-5, the V gene TRBV14, with TRBD1 identical over 8 bases. The CDR3 covers 14 residues. Germline-derived CDR1 and CDR2 are SGHDN and FVKESK. V dropped 1 base and J dropped 6; count of bases not matched to a gene: 4.

This chain links TRBV5-1 with TRBJ2-7, with 7 bases aligning to TRBD2. This CDR3 contains 14 residues. Germline CDR1 SGHRS, CDR2 YFSETQ. The V gene end was trimmed by 0 bases and the J gene end by 4 bases; junction bases not matched to a gene: 4. As DNA, the CDR3 is TGCGCCAGCAGCTTGGCGGCGGGAGATTACGAGCAGTACTTC. This gives the protein CASSLAAGDYEQYF.

The V call is TRBV5-4, the J call TRBJ2-5; 7 positions agree with TRBD1. CDR3 length: 14 residues. V lost 4 bases to trimming and J lost 4 bases; unmatched junction nucleotides: 7. Per germline, CDR1 SGHNT and CDR2 YYREEE (reference sequence). CDR3 in DNA: TGTGCCAGCAGCCTACGACAGGGCACAGAGACCCAGTACTTC. Translating it yields CASSLRQGTETQYF.

The rearrangement joins TRBV30 to TRBJ1-5; 8 bases agree with TRBD1. J lost 4 bases, V lost 5 bases, and 4 bases had no gene match. CDR1 and CDR2 (germline): GTSNPN, SVGIG (reference sequence). The CDR3 contains 13 residues. The CDR3 loop is CAWAGTGNQPQHF. In DNA, the CDR3 is TGTGCCTGGGCCGGGACAGGTAATCAGCCCCAGCATTTT.

The chain couples TRBV6-6 to TRBJ2-3, with 8 bases matching TRBD2. The ends lost 0 bases at V and 4 bases at J; junction bases unmatched: 3. Germline-derived CDR1 and CDR2 are MNHNY and SVGAGI (reference sequence). The CDR3 spans 15 residues. The CDR3 loop reads CASSYSGLEADTQYF. The CDR3, as DNA: TGTGCCAGCAGTTACTCGGGACTAGAGGCAGATACGCAGTATTTT.

This clone has only a few counts. V and J are TRBV30 and TRBJ1-3; D is uncertain. This CDR3 is built from 15 residues. Germline V gene sequence: CDR1 GTSNPN, CDR2 SVGIG (reference sequence). V was cut by 2 bases and J by 0 bases, with 11 bases left in between. In DNA form, the CDR3 reads TGTGCCTGGAGTAGGATGGAGGTCTCTGGAAACACCATATATTTT. Its protein product is CAWSRMEVSGNTIYF.